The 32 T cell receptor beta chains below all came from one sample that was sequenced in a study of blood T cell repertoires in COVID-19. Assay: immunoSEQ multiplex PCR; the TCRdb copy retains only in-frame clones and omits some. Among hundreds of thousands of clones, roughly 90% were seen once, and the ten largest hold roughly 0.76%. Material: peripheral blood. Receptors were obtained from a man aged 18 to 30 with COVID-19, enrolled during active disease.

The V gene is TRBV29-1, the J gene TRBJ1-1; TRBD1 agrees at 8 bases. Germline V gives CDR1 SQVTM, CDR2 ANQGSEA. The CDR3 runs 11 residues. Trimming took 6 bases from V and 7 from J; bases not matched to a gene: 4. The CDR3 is CSVETGGEAFF. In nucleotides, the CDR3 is TGCAGCGTAGAAACAGGGGGTGAAGCTTTCTTT.

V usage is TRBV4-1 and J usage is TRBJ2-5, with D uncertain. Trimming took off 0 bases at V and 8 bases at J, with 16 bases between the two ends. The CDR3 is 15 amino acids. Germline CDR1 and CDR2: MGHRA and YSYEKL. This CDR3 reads CASSQDLNSFKTQYF. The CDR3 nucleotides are TGCGCCAGCAGCCAAGATTTGAACTCATTCAAAACCCAGTACTTC.

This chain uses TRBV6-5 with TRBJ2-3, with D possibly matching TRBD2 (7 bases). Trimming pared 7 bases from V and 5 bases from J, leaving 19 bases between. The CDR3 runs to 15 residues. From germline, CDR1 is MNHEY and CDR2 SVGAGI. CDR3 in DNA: TGTGCCAGCAATACGTTGGTGGGAGGGGGAGATACGCAGTATTTT. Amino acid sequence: CASNTLVGGGDTQYF.

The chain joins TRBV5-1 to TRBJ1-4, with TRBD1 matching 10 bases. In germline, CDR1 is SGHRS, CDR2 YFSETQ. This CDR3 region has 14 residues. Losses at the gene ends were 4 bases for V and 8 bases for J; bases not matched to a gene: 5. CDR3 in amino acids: CASSEGQGNEKLFF. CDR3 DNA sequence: TGCGCCAGCAGCGAGGGACAGGGGAACGAAAAACTGTTTTTT. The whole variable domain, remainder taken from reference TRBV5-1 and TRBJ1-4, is KAGVTQTPRYLIKTRGQQVTLSCSPISGHRSVSWYQQTPGQGLQFLFEYFSETQRNKGNFPGRFSGRQFSNSRSEMNVSTLELGDSALYLCASSEGQGNEKLFFGSGTQLSVL.

CDR3: CASSAPDRGPPNYGYTF. In DNA form, the CDR3 reads TGTGCCAGCAGCGCTCCAGACAGGGGGCCACCAAACTATGGCTACACCTTC. V usage is TRBV9 and J usage is TRBJ1-2, with 10 bases fitting TRBD1. Germline assignment: CDR1 SGDLS and CDR2 YYNGEE. V was pared by 3 bases and J by 2 bases, with 10 bases of the junction left unmatched. The CDR3 covers 17 residues.

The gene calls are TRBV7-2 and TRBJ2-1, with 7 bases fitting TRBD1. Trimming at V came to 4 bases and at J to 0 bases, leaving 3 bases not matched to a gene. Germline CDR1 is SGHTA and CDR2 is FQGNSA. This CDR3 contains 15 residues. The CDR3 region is CASSSQGVSYNEQFF. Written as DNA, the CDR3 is TGTGCCAGCAGCTCTCAGGGGGTCTCCTACAATGAGCAGTTCTTC.

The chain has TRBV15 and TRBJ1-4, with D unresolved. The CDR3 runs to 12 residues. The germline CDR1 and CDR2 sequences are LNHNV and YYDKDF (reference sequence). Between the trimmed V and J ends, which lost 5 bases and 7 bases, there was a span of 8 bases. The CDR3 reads CATSLAAEKLFF. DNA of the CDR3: TGTGCCACCAGCCTGGCGGCTGAAAAACTGTTTTTT.

The CDR3 bases are TGTGCCAGCATCTCGACCCGGCGGGGCCACACAGATACGCAGTATTTT. As protein: CASISTRRGHTDTQYF. This sequence joins TRBV11-2 and TRBJ2-3; D is perhaps TRBD2 (6 bases). There are 16 residues in the CDR3. Between the trimmed V and J ends, which lost 7 bases and 2 bases, there was a span of 19 bases. Per germline, CDR1 SGHAT and CDR2 FQNNGV.

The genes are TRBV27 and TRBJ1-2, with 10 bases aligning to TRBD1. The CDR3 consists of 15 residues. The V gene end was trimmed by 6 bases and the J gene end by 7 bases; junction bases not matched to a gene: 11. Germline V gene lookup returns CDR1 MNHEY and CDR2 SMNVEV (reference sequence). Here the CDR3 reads CASRPTGQGVFGYTF. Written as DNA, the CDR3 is TGTGCCAGCAGACCTACCGGACAGGGGGTTTTTGGCTACACCTTC.

The CDR3 is CASSLGQSTVNEKLFF. The CDR3 DNA follows: TGTGCCAGCAGCCTCGGACAGTCTACAGTGAATGAAAAACTGTTTTTT. The chain combines TRBV4-2 with TRBJ1-4; maybe TRBD1 (6 bases). V was cut by 4 bases and J by 5 bases, with 17 bases left in between. Germline V gene lookup returns CDR1 LGHNA and CDR2 YNFKEQ. The CDR3 consists of 16 residues.

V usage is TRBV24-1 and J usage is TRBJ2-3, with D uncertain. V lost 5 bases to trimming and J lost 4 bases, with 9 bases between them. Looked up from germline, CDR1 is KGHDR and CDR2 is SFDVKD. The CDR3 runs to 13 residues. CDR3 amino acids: CATSAPAADTQYF. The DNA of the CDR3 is TGTGCCACCAGTGCCCCTGCGGCAGATACGCAGTATTTT.

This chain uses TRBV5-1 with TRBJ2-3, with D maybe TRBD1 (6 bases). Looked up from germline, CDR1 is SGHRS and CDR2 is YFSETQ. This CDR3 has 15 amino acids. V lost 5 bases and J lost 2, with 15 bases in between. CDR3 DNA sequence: TGCGCCAGCAGTGACCACGGGACACCCACAGATACGCAGTATTTT. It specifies CASSDHGTPTDTQYF.

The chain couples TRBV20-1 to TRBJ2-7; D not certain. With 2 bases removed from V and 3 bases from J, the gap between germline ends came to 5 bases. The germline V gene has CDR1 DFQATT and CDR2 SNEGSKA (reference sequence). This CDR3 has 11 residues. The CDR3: CSARQNYEQYF. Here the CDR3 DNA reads TGCAGTGCTAGACAGAACTACGAGCAGTACTTC.

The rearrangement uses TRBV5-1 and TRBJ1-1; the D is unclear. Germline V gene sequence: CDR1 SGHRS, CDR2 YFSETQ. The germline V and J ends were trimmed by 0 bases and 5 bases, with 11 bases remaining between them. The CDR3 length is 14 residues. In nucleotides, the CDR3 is TGCGCCAGCAGCTTGGGAGGGTTGGAAACTGAAGCTTTCTTT. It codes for CASSLGGLETEAFF.

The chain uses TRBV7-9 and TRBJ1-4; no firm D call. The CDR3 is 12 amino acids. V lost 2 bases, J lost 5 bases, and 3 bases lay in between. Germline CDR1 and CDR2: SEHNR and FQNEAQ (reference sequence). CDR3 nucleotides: TGTGCCAGCAGCTTATTAAATGAAAAACTGTTTTTT. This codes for CASSLLNEKLFF.

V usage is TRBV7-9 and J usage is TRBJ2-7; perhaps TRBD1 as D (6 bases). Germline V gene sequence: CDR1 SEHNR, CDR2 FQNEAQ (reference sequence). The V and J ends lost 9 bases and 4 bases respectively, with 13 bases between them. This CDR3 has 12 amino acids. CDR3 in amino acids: CASSGQKYEQYF. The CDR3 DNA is TGTGCCAGTTCCGGACAGAAGTACGAGCAGTACTTC. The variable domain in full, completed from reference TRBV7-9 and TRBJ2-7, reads DTGVSQNPRHKITKRGQNVTFRCDPISEHNRLYWYRQTLGQGPEFLTYFQNEAQLEKSRLLSDRFSAERPKGSFSTLEIQRTEQGDSAMYLCASSGQKYEQYFGPGTRLTVT.

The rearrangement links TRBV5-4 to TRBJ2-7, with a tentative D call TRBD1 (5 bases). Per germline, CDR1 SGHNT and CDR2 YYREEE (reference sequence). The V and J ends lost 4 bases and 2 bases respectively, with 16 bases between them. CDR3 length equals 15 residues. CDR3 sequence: CASSDGQGRTYEQYF. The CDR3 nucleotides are TGTGCCAGCAGCGATGGCCAGGGTAGGACCTACGAGCAGTACTTC. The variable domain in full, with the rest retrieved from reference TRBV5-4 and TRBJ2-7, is ETGVTQSPTHLIKTRGQQVTLRCSSQSGHNTVSWYQQALGQGPQFIFQYYREEENGRGNFPPRFSGLQFPNYSSELNVNALELDDSALYLCASSDGQGRTYEQYFGPGTRLTVT.

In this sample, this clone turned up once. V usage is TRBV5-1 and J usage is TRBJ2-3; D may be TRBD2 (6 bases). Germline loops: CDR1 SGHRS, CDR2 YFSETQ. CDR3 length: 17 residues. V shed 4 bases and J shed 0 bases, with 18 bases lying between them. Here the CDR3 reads CASSLGAGRTSTDTQYF. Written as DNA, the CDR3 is TGCGCCAGCAGCCTGGGCGCGGGGAGGACAAGCACAGATACGCAGTATTTT.

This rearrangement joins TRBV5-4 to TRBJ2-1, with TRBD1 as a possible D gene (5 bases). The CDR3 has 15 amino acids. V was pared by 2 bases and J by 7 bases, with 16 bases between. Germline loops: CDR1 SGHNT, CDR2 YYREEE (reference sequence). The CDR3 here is CASSLGATSRNEQFF. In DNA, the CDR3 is TGTGCCAGCAGCTTAGGGGCTACCTCTAGGAATGAGCAGTTCTTC. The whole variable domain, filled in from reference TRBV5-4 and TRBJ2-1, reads ETGVTQSPTHLIKTRGQQVTLRCSSQSGHNTVSWYQQALGQGPQFIFQYYREEENGRGNFPPRFSGLQFPNYSSELNVNALELDDSALYLCASSLGATSRNEQFFGPGTRLTVL.

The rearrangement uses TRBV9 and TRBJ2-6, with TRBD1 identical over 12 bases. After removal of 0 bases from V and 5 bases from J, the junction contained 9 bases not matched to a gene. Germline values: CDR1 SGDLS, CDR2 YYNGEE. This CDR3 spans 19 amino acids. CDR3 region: CASSVEGTGGAGRANVLTF. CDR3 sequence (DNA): TGTGCCAGCAGCGTAGAAGGGACAGGGGGCGCAGGAAGGGCCAACGTCCTGACTTTC.

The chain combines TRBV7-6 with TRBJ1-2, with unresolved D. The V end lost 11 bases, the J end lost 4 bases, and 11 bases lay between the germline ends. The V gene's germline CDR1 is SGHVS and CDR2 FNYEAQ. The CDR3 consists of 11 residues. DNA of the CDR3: TGTGCCTCCAAAAGCGGCTATGGCTACACCTTC. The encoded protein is CASKSGYGYTF.

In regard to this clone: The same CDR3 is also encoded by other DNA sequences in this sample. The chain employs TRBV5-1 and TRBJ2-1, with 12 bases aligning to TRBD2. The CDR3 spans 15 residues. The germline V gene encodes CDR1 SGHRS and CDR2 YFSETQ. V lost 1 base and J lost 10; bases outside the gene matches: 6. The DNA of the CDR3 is TGCGCCAGCAGCTTGTCACTAGCGGGAGGTGGCGAGCAGTTCTTC. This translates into CASSLSLAGGGEQFF.

The DNA of the CDR3 is TGTGCCAGCACTCGCGGGGGGAGCCCTAAGAGCTATAATTCACCCCTCCACTTT. Amino acids: CASTRGGSPKSYNSPLHF. The J gene is TRBJ1-6, the V gene TRBV2, with D perhaps TRBD1 (5 bases). This CDR3 spans 18 amino acids. CDR1 and CDR2 from the germline V gene are SNHLY and FYNNEI. Trimming took 7 bases from V and 3 from J, leaving 22 bases between them.

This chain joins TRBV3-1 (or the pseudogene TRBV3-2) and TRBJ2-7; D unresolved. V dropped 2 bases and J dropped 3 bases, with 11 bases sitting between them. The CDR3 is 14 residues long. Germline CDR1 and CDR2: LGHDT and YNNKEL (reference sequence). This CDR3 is CASSQNFRVYEQYF. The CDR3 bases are TGTGCCAGCAGCCAAAATTTCCGGGTCTACGAGCAGTACTTC.

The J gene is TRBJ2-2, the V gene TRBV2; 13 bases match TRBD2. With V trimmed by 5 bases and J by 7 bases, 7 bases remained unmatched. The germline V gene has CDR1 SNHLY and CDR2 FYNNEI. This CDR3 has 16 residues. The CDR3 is CASSRTSGGFGGELFF. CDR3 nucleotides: TGTGCCAGCAGTCGGACTAGCGGGGGCTTTGGCGGGGAGCTGTTTTTT.

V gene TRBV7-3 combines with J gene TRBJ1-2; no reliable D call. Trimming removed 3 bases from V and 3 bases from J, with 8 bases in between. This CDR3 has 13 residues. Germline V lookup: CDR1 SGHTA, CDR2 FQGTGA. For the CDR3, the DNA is TGTGCCAGCAGCTTGGGCAAGGACTATGGCTACACCTTC. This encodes CASSLGKDYGYTF.

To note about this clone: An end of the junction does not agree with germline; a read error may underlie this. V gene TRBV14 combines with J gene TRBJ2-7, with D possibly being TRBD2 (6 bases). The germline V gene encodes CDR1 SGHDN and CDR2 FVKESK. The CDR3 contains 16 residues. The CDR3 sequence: CASSPGVWIGTYQQYF. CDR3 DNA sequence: TGTGCCAGCAGCCCGGGGGTTTGGATCGGAACCTACCAGCAGTACTTC.

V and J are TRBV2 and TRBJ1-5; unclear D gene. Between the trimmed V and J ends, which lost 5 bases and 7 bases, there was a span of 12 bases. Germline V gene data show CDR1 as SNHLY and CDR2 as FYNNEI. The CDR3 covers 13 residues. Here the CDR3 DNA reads TGTGCCAGCAGTCTTGGAGGAATCCAGCCCCAGCATTTT. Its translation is CASSLGGIQPQHF. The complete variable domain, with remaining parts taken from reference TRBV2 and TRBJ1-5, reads EPEVTQTPSHQVTQMGQEVILRCVPISNHLYFYWYRQILGQKVEFLVSFYNNEISEKSEIFDDQFSVERPDGSNFTLKIRSTKLEDSAMYFCASSLGGIQPQHFGDGTRLSIL.

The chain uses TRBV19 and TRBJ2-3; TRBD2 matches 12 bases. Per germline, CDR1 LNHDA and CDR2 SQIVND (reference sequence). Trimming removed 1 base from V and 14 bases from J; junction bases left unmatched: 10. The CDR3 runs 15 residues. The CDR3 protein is CASSIGTSGNSARYF. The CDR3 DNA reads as TGTGCCAGTAGTATAGGGACTAGCGGGAACTCGGCACGGTATTTT.

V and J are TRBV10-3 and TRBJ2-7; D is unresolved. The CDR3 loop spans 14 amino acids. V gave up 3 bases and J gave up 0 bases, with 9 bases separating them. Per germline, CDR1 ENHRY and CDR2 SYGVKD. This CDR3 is CAISDRTTSYEQYF. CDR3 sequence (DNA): TGTGCCATCAGTGATAGAACTACCTCCTACGAGCAGTACTTC.

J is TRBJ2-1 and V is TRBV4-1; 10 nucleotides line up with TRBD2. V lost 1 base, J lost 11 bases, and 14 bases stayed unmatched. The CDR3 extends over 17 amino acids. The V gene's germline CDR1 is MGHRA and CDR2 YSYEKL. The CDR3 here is CASSQGRLAGGAGKQFF. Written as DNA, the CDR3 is TGCGCCAGCAGCCAAGGGAGATTAGCGGGAGGAGCTGGGAAGCAGTTCTTC.

CDR3 coding DNA: TGTGCCAGTAGGAAGCGGGGGGTCAGTGAGCAGTTCTTC. It yields the protein CASRKRGVSEQFF. The V and J genes are TRBV19 and TRBJ2-1, with 9 positions matching TRBD2. This CDR3 has 13 amino acids. Trimming removed 6 bases from V and 9 bases from J; junction bases left unmatched: 6. Looked up from germline, CDR1 is LNHDA and CDR2 is SQIVND (reference sequence).